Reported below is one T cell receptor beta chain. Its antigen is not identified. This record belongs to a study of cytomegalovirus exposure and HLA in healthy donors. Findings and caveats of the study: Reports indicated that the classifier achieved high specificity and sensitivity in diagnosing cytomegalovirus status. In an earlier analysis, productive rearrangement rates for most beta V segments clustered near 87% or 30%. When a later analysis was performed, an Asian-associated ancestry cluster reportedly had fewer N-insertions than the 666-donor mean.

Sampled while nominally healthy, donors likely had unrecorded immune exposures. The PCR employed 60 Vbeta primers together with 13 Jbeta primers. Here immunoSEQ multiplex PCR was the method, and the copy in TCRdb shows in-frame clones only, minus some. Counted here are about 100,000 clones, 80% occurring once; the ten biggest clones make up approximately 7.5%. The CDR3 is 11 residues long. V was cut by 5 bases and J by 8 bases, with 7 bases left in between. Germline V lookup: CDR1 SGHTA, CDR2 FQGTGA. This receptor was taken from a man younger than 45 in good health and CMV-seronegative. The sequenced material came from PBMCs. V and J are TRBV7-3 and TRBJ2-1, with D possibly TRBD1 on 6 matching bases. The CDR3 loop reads CASSEGDEQFF. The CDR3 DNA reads TGTGCCAGCAGCGAGGGGGATGAGCAGTTCTTC.